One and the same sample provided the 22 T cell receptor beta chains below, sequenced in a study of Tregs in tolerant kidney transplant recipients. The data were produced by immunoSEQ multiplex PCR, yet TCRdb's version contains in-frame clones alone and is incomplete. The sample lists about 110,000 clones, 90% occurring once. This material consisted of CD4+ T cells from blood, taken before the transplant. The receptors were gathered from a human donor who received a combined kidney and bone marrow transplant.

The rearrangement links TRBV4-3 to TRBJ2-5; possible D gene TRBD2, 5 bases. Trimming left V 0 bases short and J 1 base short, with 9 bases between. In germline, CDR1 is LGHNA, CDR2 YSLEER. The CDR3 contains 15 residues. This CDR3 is CASSQDLGLQETQYF. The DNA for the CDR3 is TGCGCCAGCAGCCAAGATCTTGGACTCCAAGAGACCCAGTACTTC.

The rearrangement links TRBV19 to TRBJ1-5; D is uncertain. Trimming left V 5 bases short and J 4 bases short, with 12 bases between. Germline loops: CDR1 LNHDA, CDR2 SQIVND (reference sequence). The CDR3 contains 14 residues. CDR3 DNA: TGTGCCAGTAGTTTACCGAAGGAGAATCAGCCCCAGCATTTT. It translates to CASSLPKENQPQHF.

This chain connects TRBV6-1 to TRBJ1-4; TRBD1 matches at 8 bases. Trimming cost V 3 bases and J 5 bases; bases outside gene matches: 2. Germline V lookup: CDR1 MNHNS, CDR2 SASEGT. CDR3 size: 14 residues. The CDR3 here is CASSDRTGNEKLFF. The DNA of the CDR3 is TGTGCCAGCAGTGATAGGACAGGGAATGAAAAACTGTTTTTT.

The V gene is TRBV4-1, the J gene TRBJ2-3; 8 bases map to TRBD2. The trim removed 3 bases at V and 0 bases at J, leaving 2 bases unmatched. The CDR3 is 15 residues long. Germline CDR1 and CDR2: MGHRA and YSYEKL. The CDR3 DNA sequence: TGCGCCAGCAGCCAGACTAGCGACAGCACAGATACGCAGTATTTT. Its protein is CASSQTSDSTDTQYF.

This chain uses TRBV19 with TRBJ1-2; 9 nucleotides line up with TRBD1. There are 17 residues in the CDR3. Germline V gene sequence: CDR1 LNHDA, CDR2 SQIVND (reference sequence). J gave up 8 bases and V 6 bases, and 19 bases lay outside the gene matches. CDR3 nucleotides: TGTGCCAGTAGCGTTACCTCAAGACAGGGGGGAGGATACGGCTACACCTTC. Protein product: CASSVTSRQGGGYGYTF.

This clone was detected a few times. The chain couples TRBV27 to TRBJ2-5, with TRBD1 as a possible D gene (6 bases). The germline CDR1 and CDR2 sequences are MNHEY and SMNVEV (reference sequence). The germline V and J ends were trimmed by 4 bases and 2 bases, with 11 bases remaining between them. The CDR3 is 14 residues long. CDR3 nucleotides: TGTGCCAGCAGTTCACTTCAGGGGCAAGAGACCCAGTACTTC. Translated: CASSSLQGQETQYF.

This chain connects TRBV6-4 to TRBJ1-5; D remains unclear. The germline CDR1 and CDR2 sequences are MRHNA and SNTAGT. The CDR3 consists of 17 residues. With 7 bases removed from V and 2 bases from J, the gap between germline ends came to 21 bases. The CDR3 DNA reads TGTGCCAGCACCCACGCCCCCCCAACGCGAGGCAATCAGCCCCAGCATTTT. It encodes CASTHAPPTRGNQPQHF.

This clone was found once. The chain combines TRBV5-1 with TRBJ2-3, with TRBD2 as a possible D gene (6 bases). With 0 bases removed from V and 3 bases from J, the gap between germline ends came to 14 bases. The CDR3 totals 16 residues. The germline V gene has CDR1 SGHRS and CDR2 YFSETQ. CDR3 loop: CASSLGGSLATDTQYF. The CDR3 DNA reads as TGCGCCAGCAGCTTGGGGGGATCCCTAGCGACAGATACGCAGTATTTT. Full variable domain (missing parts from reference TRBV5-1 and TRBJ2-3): KAGVTQTPRYLIKTRGQQVTLSCSPISGHRSVSWYQQTPGQGLQFLFEYFSETQRNKGNFPGRFSGRQFSNSRSEMNVSTLELGDSALYLCASSLGGSLATDTQYFGPGTRLTVL.

CDR3 amino acids: CASGCYRQLGPNQPQHF. DNA for the CDR3: TGTGCCAGCGGTTGTTATCGACAGCTAGGGCCTAATCAGCCCCAGCATTTT. V is TRBV25-1 and J is TRBJ1-5, with D perhaps TRBD1 (5 bases). This CDR3 is 17 amino acids long. Germline assignment: CDR1 MGHDK and CDR2 SYGVNS. V lost 8 bases to trimming and J lost 4 bases, with 24 bases between them.

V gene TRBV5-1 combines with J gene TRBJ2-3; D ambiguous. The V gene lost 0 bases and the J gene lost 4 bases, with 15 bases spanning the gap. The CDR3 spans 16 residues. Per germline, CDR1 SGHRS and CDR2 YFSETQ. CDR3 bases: TGCGCCAGCAGCTTGGGTCCACCGGTCGCGTCAGATACGCAGTATTTT. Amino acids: CASSLGPPVASDTQYF.

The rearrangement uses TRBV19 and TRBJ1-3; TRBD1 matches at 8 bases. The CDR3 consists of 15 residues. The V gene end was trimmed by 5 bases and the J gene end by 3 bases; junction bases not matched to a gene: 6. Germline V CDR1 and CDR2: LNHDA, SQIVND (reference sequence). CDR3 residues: CASSRSGGFGNTIYF. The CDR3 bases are TGTGCCAGTAGTCGGTCAGGGGGCTTTGGAAACACCATATATTTT.

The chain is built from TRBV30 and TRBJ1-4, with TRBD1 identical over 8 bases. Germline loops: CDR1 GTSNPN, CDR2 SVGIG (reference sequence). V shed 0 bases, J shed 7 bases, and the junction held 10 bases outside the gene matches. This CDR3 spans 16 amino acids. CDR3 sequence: CAWSVQGQGAGEKLFF. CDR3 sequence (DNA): TGTGCCTGGAGTGTACAGGGCCAGGGGGCTGGTGAAAAACTGTTTTTT.

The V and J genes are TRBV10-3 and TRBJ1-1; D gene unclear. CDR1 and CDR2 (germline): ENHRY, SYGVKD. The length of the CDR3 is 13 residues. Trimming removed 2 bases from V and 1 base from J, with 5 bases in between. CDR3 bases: TGTGCCATCAGTGAGACGGGGAACACTGAAGCTTTCTTT. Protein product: CAISETGNTEAFF.

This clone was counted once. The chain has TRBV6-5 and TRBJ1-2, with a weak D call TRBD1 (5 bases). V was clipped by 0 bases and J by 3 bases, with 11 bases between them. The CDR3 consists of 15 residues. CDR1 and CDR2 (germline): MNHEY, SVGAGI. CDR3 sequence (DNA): TGTGCCAGCAGTTACTCCGACAGAACCTACTATGGCTACACCTTC. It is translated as CASSYSDRTYYGYTF.

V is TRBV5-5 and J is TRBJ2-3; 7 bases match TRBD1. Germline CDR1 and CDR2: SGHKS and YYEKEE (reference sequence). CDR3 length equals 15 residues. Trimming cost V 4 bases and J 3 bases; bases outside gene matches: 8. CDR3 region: CASSLGQTVTDTQYF. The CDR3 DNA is TGTGCCAGCAGCCTGGGACAGACAGTAACAGATACGCAGTATTTT.

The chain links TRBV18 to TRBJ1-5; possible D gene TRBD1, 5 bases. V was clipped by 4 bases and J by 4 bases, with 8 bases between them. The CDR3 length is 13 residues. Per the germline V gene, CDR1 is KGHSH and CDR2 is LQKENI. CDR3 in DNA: TGTGCCAGCTCACGGGGGGGTAATCAGCCCCAGCATTTT. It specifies CASSRGGNQPQHF. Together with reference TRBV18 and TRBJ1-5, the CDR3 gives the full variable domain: NAGVMQNPRHLVRRRGQEARLRCSPMKGHSHVYWYRQLPEEGLKFMVYLQKENIIDESGMPKERFSAEFPKEGPSILRIQQVVRGDSAAYFCASSRGGNQPQHFGDGTRLSIL.

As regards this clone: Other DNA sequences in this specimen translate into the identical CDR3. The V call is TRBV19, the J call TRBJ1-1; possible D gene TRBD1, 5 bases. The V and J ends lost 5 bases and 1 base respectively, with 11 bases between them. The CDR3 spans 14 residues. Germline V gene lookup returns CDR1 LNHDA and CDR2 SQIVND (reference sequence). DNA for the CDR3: TGTGCCAGTAGTCTCCGAGGACAGAACACTGAAGCTTTCTTT. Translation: CASSLRGQNTEAFF.

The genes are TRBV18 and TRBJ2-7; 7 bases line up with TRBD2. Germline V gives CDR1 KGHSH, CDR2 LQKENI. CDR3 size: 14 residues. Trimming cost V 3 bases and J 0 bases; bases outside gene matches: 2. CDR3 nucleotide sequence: TGTGCCAGCTCACCTGGCGGGGGCTCCTACGAGCAGTACTTC. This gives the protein CASSPGGGSYEQYF.

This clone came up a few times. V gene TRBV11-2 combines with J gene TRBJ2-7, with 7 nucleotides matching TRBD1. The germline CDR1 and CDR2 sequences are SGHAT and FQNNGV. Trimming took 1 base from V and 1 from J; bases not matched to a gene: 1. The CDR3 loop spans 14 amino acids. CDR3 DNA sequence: TGTGCCAGCAGCTTAGGGGACAGTTCCTACGAGCAGTACTTC. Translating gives CASSLGDSSYEQYF.

CDR3: CASSVGSREKGNTIYF. CDR3 nucleotides: TGTGCCAGCAGCGTAGGATCCCGGGAGAAGGGAAACACCATATATTTT. This rearrangement joins TRBV9 to TRBJ1-3; no firm D call. The CDR3 sequence is 16 residues long. In germline, CDR1 is SGDLS, CDR2 YYNGEE. Trimming removed 0 bases at V and 4 bases at J, with 14 bases between.

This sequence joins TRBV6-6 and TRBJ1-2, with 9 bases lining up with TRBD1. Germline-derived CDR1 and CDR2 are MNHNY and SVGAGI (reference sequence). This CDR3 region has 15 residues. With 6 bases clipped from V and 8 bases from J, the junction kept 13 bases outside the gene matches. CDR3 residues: CASRPLFGTGKGYTF. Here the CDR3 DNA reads TGTGCCAGCAGGCCCTTGTTCGGGACAGGGAAGGGCTACACCTTC.

CDR3 coding DNA: TGTGCCAGCAGCTTGGCTACAGGGAGCAGGGTTTACGAGCAGTACTTC. It codes for CASSLATGSRVYEQYF. The chain carries TRBV5-4 and TRBJ2-7; TRBD1 might be the D (6 bases). V lost 0 bases and J 4 bases, leaving 17 bases between the germline ends. Germline CDR1 SGHNT, CDR2 YYREEE (reference sequence). The CDR3 length is 16 residues.